The clone carrying this T cell receptor (beta chain) was found many times. Antigen unknown. The time point: newly diagnosed GD, antithyroid drugs for less than 3 months. PBMC RNA served as the TCR library source. This CDR3 contains 17 residues. Trimming cost V 3 bases and J 5 bases; bases outside gene matches: 9. Germline assignment: CDR1 SGHTS and CDR2 YDEGEE. Building the TCR beta libraries relied on iRepertoire HTBI primers, and CDR3 regions underwent Arm-PCR. TCRdb called the multiplex PCR reads again in MiXCR, with one record for every CDR3 protein. This repertoire shows 350,000 to 550,000 distinct CDR3 sequences, approximately 16% found once; its top ten account for around 23%. The entry originates in a study of regulatory T cells in long-lasting Graves disease. Study-wide background: Patients with new Graves' disease had used antithyroid drugs below 3 months.

Whole-study results and caveats: When disease was persistent, TRBV28, TRBJ1-2 and TRBJ2-5 were the favored segments.

The same specimen was also included in a second study, on T cells in Graves' hyperthyroidism and ophthalmopathy.

This sequence was found in a woman aged 18-29 years with Graves disease. V and J are TRBV5-8 and TRBJ2-2; 11 bases agree with TRBD2. Sample: peripheral blood mononuclear cells (PBMCs), taken at new diagnosis, from a patient treated with antithyroid drugs. The CDR3 coding sequence is TGTGCCAGCAGCTCATCCGGGACTAGCGGCGGTACCGGGGAGCTGTTTTTT. Translating gives CASSSSGTSGGTGELFF.